This TCR beta chain was profiled in a study of T cells after somatic rescue of genetic block. The germline gives CDR1 SQVTM, CDR2 ANQGSEA. V shed 5 bases and J 1 base; nucleotides not matched to a gene: 4. CDR3 length: 13 amino acids. Profiling relied on immunoSEQ multiplex PCR, and the TCRdb table lists in-frame clones only, not all of them. The table lists 95,000 to 120,000 clones, 80% to 95% of them singletons. Sequencing was carried out using peripheral blood mononuclear cells (PBMCs). The clonotype was recovered from a woman younger than 35. The J gene is TRBJ2-5, the V gene TRBV29-1; 7 bases agree with TRBD1. DNA for the CDR3: TGCAGCGTTCATAGGGACAGCCAAGAGACCCAGTACTTC. As protein: CSVHRDSQETQYF.